A single sample gave rise to the 3 T cell receptor beta chains below, sequenced in a study of tumor-infiltrating lymphocytes in primary liver carcinoma (dated by TCRdb to the late 2010s). The sample was run on an Illumina HiSeq 2500. A constant-region primer and ProtoScript II reverse transcriptase were used to reverse-transcribe TCRbeta-specific cDNA from approximately 550 ng total RNA. The TCRbeta libraries were prepared through three rounds of nested multiplex PCR following a slightly modified ARM-PCR procedure. The first two PCR rounds used multiplex TRBV1-TRBV30 forward primers with a Cbeta reverse primer, each for 10 cycles. In TCRdb, the public reads were trimmed at Q25 with fastp and aligned with MiXCR, with productive beta chains retained. Merged by CDR3 protein, the rows form single entries marked with the most common genes and DNA. The sample has about 320,000 distinct CDR3 sequences on record, approximately 54% of them singletons. The ten largest account for more than 15% of the sample.

RNA from unsorted whole blood was extracted with TRIzol reagent, and germline DNA was obtained with the DNeasy Blood & Tissue kit. The material sequenced was peripheral blood. These receptors all stem from a woman aged 25 to 39 with primary liver carcinoma and hepatitis B virus infection.

This sequence joins TRBV12-3 or TRBV12-4 and TRBJ2-1; unclear D gene. V dropped 3 bases and J dropped 8 bases, with 11 bases sitting between them. This CDR3 is 13 amino acids long. The DNA for the CDR3 is TGTGCCAGCAGTTTCGTCAACGGCCATGAGCAGTTCTTC. Protein sequence: CASSFVNGHEQFF.

This clonotype was seen only a few times. The chain employs TRBV21-1 and TRBJ2-3. TRBV21-1 is labeled a pseudogene. This CDR3 contains 15 residues. CDR3 sequence: CASSKRKRSTDTQYF. The CDR3, as DNA: TGTGCCAGCAGCAAAAGGAAGAGGAGCACAGATACGCAGTATTTT.

This chain connects TRBV29-1 to TRBJ2-3, with 10 bases that match TRBD2. The trim removed 4 bases at V and 0 bases at J, leaving 4 bases unmatched. CDR1 and CDR2 from the germline V gene are SQVTM and ANQGSEA. This CDR3 is 15 amino acids long. The CDR3 region has the DNA TGCAGCGTTGCAGGACTAGCGGAGAGCACAGATACGCAGTATTTT. Translated, it gives CSVAGLAESTDTQYF.